Described below is a single T cell receptor beta chain sequence and its context. No antigen is known for it. Autoimmune disease history or systemic immunosuppression disqualified patients. This record belongs to a study of OX40 agonist ivuxolimab in advanced cancers. Across the study: The study reported partial responses in three patients: one hepatocellular carcinoma, two cutaneous melanoma. Study outcomes and limitations: There were, on average, more expanded clones in CD8+ T cells than in CD4+. Determination of antigen specificity was not performed for the expanded peripheral T cells.

Per germline, CDR1 SGHDN and CDR2 FVKESK. The length of the CDR3 is 17 residues. V was cut by 0 bases and J by 1 base, with 14 bases left in between. Data came from immunoSEQ multiplex PCR; TCRdb stores just in-frame clones and leaves some out. The repertoire holds approximately 50,000 clones, with over 80% as singletons. Here the sequenced sample was CD4+ or CD8+ T cells sorted from blood, taken in a trial of the OX40 agonist ivuxolimab. The clonotype comes from an adult with an advanced solid tumor such as melanoma, head and neck, liver or kidney cancer. This rearrangement joins TRBV14 to TRBJ2-3; tentatively, D is TRBD2 (6 bases). The CDR3 nucleotides are TGTGCCAGCAGCCAAGATGGGGGGATTGGGGGCACAGATACGCAGTATTTT. Its translation is CASSQDGGIGGTDTQYF.